Below are 8 T cell receptor beta chains sequenced from a single sample in a study of CD8+ T cells in alopecia areata. The treatment is: oral pan-JAK inhibitor, 5-10 mg twice daily. RNA was isolated and reverse transcribed to cDNA, the sequencing template. Assay used: immunoSEQ multiplex PCR; TCRdb lists only in-frame clones, some missing. The sample carries about 210,000 clones, 43% recorded once. The sequenced sample was CD4+ T cells sorted from blood, obtained at roughly week 36, from a patient treated with tofacitinib. The source of these receptors is a human donor with alopecia areata.

The table lists this clone with a few counts. The rearrangement joins TRBV1 to TRBJ2-7. TRBV1 is a documented pseudogene. The CDR3 has 8 amino acids. The CDR3 DNA follows: TGCAAGGGCGACGAGCAGTACTTC. As protein: CKGDEQYF.

This clone was seen only once. This sequence joins TRBV9 and TRBJ1-4; D is unclear. The CDR3 contains 15 residues. The V gene's germline CDR1 is SGDLS and CDR2 YYNGEE. Trimming took 4 bases from V and 8 from J, leaving 18 bases between them. CDR3 sequence (DNA): TGTGCCAGCAGCCGAAACTTAGAAGTAGACGAAAAACTGTTTTTT. This gives the protein CASSRNLEVDEKLFF.

The CDR3 bases are TGTGCCAGCCTTCAGAAATGGGGCTACACCTTC. Protein product: CASLQKWGYTF. This rearrangement joins TRBV6-4 to TRBJ1-2; D is uncertain. The germline V gene encodes CDR1 MRHNA and CDR2 SNTAGT. V was trimmed by 8 bases and J by 8 bases, leaving 12 bases between them. The length of the CDR3 is 11 residues.

This clone was recorded a few times. The CDR3 DNA reads as TGTGCCAGCAGTGGTGCCCTCAGAGGCAATCAGCCCCAGCATTTT. Residues: CASSGALRGNQPQHF. The chain recombines TRBV2 with TRBJ1-5; D is unclear. V was clipped by 4 bases and J by 2 bases, with 12 bases between them. The CDR3 runs to 15 residues. Per germline, CDR1 SNHLY and CDR2 FYNNEI.

DNA for the CDR3: TGTGCCACCATGGGGGGGTACACAGATACGCAGTATTTT. As protein: CATMGGYTDTQYF. V gene TRBV6-6 combines with J gene TRBJ2-3, with 7 bases lining up with TRBD2. Germline trimming cut 10 bases from V and 2 bases from J; bases unmatched to any gene: 6. Germline V gives CDR1 MNHNY, CDR2 SVGAGI (reference sequence). The CDR3 is 13 residues long.

This clone was recorded only once. The rearrangement joins TRBV2 to TRBJ2-6; D unclear. This CDR3 contains 17 residues. V shed 6 bases and J shed 2 bases, with 17 bases lying between them. Per the germline V gene, CDR1 is SNHLY and CDR2 is FYNNEI. The CDR3 bases are TGTGCCAGCAGAGCGCTGACGGGTGGGACTGGGGCCAACGTCCTGACTTTC. This codes for CASRALTGGTGANVLTF.

The rearrangement links TRBV6-5 to TRBJ1-5; D not certain. This CDR3 contains 14 residues. Germline CDR1 MNHEY, CDR2 SVGAGI. V shed 1 base and J shed 0 bases, with 4 bases lying between them. In DNA form, the CDR3 reads TGTGCCAGCAGTTACTTGCTTAGCAATCAGCCCCAGCATTTT. It is translated as CASSYLLSNQPQHF.

This clone was counted between two and nine times. V usage is TRBV5-1 and J usage is TRBJ2-5; the match to TRBD2 covers 8 bases. Germline CDR1 reads SGHRS; CDR2 reads YFSETQ. With V trimmed by 0 bases and J by 4 bases, 11 bases remained unmatched. This CDR3 region has 17 residues. The CDR3 sequence: CASSLELAALRRETQYF. DNA of the CDR3: TGCGCCAGCAGCTTGGAACTAGCGGCCCTCCGTAGAGAGACCCAGTACTTC. Filled out from reference TRBV5-1 and TRBJ2-5, the complete variable domain reads KAGVTQTPRYLIKTRGQQVTLSCSPISGHRSVSWYQQTPGQGLQFLFEYFSETQRNKGNFPGRFSGRQFSNSRSEMNVSTLELGDSALYLCASSLELAALRRETQYFGPGTRLLVL.